This T cell receptor (beta chain) is from a study of control samples from healthy donors and cancer patients. Here immunoSEQ multiplex PCR was the method, and the copy in TCRdb shows in-frame clones only, minus some. The sample shows 80,000 to 100,000 clones, roughly three quarters of them seen only once. Germline loops: CDR1 SGHNT, CDR2 YYREEE (reference sequence). The CDR3 has 14 residues. The V end was cut by 0 bases, the J end by 4 bases, with 10 bases between. This receptor was taken from a woman in her twenties or thirties in good health. The genes are TRBV5-4 and TRBJ1-1; possible D gene TRBD1, 5 bases. Source material: blood. CDR3 coding DNA: TGTGCCAGCAGCTTGGGTCCAGGGAGCACTGAAGCTTTCTTT. Translation: CASSLGPGSTEAFF.